This T cell receptor beta chain emerged from a study of human T cells and chemical hapten exposure. This clonotype came up a few times. Its antigen is unidentified. Study observations and caveats: The study found expanded TCRs formed significantly more large CDR3 similarity clusters than controls.

Time point in this sample: patch test 1, 2 weeks after DPC sensitization. Regarding treatment: therapeutic diphenylcyclopropenone sensitization with weekly scalp DPC. Germline loops: CDR1 SGHTA, CDR2 FQGNSA. Trimming cost V 5 bases and J 9 bases; bases outside gene matches: 8. The CDR3 runs to 15 residues. Within the library, unique molecular identifiers were attached to each individual cDNA molecule. Each CDR3 protein gets one entry after TCRdb re-called the RACE reads with MiXCR. This sample has 95,000 to 130,000 distinct CDR3 sequences, with 9.5% to 13% found just once. This TCR was recovered from a woman aged 50 to 65 with alopecia areata. Some clones in this sample may be carry-over from other donors' samples. Source: whole blood, taken in connection with sensitization to the hapten diphenylcyclopropenone (DPC). V gene TRBV7-2 combines with J gene TRBJ2-1; the match to TRBD2 covers 12 bases. This CDR3 reads CASSLGLAGWGEQFF. The CDR3 DNA is TGTGCCAGCAGCCTTGGACTAGCGGGATGGGGTGAGCAGTTCTTC.